This paragraph reports one T cell receptor beta chain. The target of this receptor is not known. Qualities for individual bases were not recorded, and no much larger clone is one base off. The data originate from a study of cytomegalovirus exposure and HLA in healthy donors (dated by TCRdb to the late 2010s). Regarding the complete study: According to an earlier analysis of a few hundred of the donors, about 179 million T cells yielded some 110 million unique TCR beta sequences and around 280 Gb of sequence data. About 280 gigabases of sequencing data and 70 million to 100 million unique TCR sequences made up an early release that covered some 640 HLA-typed donors. Among the approximately 400 genotyped donors, around 79% belonged to the genetic ancestry cluster associated with self-reported Caucasian donors. The study was designed to test whether signatures of past pathogen exposure could be identified by cataloging public T cell receptors. Using immunosequencing, the study profiled T cell repertoires from fewer than 850 subjects and related those repertoires to cytomegalovirus serostatus. In addition to the first cohort of roughly 670 subjects, a separate validation cohort of 120 different subjects was used. The study combined high-throughput TCR immunosequencing, statistical association of individual TCRs with disease status, and machine learning to predict cytomegalovirus infection status. A later analysis re-analyzed previously published TCR beta repertoires from 650 to 800 donors and added high-resolution HLA genotyping to study TCR occurrence patterns. In the later analysis, no new phenotypic data were used to find candidate immune exposures; instead, reliance was placed on TCR beta sequences and their occurrence across donors. In an earlier analysis of over 550 of the donors, high-throughput TCR beta sequencing was used to judge whether each TCR beta V gene segment behaved as functional or pseudogenic. Donor age, sex, ethnicity and CMV serostatus were compiled together with the repertoire data. A later genetic analysis used genome-wide SNP genotypes for about 60% of the 666 donors, treating that subset as a discovery cohort. All discovery cohort repertoires had been generated on a single sequencing platform. HLA typing covered class I and class II loci at four-digit resolution. The number of donors typed differed by locus, with about 620-630 for A, B, C, DRB1 and DQB1, 522 for DQA1, approximately 570 for DPA1, and roughly 450 for DPB1. Five DR-DQ haplotypes were treated as single units for association and clustering because of strong linkage in the cohort. On average, 235,054 unique TCR beta nucleotide sequences were sequenced per donor among a few hundred genotyped donors of the cohort, with around 19% of those sequences being non-productive. The full study reports these points: Assigning TCR associations to individual alleles was difficult when HLA alleles, especially DR and DQ, strongly co-occurred. Only TCR beta chains were sequenced in this cohort, and the absence of alpha or paired-chain data limited detectable features. Because the 87-base-pair reads could not distinguish some IMGT-functional V segments, including TRBV6-2 and TRBV6-3, those segments were excluded. In a later genetic analysis, a missense DCLRE1C variant was associated with V-gene and J-gene trimming of TCR beta chains, and the association was replicated in an independent cohort. In a later analysis, several top co-occurrence clusters were reported to appear linked to parvovirus B19, influenza, CMV and Epstein-Barr virus. Most TCR sequences were seen in very few donors, while some public TCRs were found in many individuals. A further reported finding was that TCR beta sequences accurately predicted the HLA-A and HLA-B alleles for most subjects in the first cohort. Three of the identified cytomegalovirus-associated TCR beta chains were confirmed in vitro to be specific for cytomegalovirus antigens. Compared with the 666-donor mean, donors in an Asian-associated ancestry cluster had fewer N-insertions in productive TCRs, according to a later genetic analysis. Immune exposure information for the cohort was limited to CMV serostatus. Presence/absence analyses assumed roughly uniform sequencing depth across donors, an assumption that may not hold. According to a later analysis, most CMV-associated TCR beta chains appeared to be HLA-restricted, and the HLA associations seemed to be driven largely by CMV exposure. Cytomegalovirus status was reported to be diagnosed by the classifier with high specificity and sensitivity in both the original and validation cohorts. A later analysis associated about 17,000 TCR beta sequences with specific HLA alleles at a false discovery rate of 0.05. Because counts were too low, seventeen rarely observed V segments, including chromosome 9 orphons, were excluded from the earlier analysis of under 650 of the donors. Linkage disequilibrium might explain the correlated functional status among segregating V segments, but an unknown experimental factor could not be ruled out. It was suggested by the authors that the approach could potentially be generalized to other disease states and immunological phenotypes. According to a later analysis, TCR association rates differed among HLA loci, with DRB1 alleles showing the most associated TCRs and HLA-C alleles showing the fewest. A total of around 150 TCR beta chains were listed by the study as associated with cytomegalovirus. Compared with equally common non-associated chains, HLA-associated TCR beta chains in a later analysis were more clonally expanded and had lower generation probabilities. Because some donors lacked HLA typing at each locus, the association tests relied only on the typed subset. A cluster of highly shared sequence variants was judged likely to be a technical artifact of the sequencing pipeline. Broadly in line with IMGT annotations, most TCR beta V segments showed up in productive rearrangements about 87% or about 30% of the time in an earlier analysis of a few hundred of the donors.

The library was built by means of the immunoSEQ multiplex PCR assay. A mixture of 60 forward primers for TCR Vbeta segments and 13 reverse primers for TCR Jbeta segments was used in the multiplex PCR. The CDR3 region of rearranged TCR beta genes was amplified from genomic DNA with a multiplex PCR assay. The Illumina HiSeq System was used to sequence the amplified TCR beta libraries as 87-base-pair reads. The published analysis was carried out like this. In a later analysis, approximately 74 million unique TCR beta chains were counted across the approximately 620 repertoires, and some 10 million of these chains were shared by at least two donors. Raw reads were error-corrected and collapsed into unique sequences with a nearest-neighbor algorithm that merged closely related sequences to remove PCR and sequencing errors. V, D and J gene segments were assigned by aligning CDR3 sequences to IMGT reference sequences. Each retained sequence needed at least a six-nucleotide match to both a V gene segment and a J gene segment. A rearrangement counted as productive if the CDR3 had no stop codons and remained in frame with V and J, and every other rearrangement counted as non-productive. CDR3 was defined by IMGT convention, running from the second conserved V-encoded cysteine to the conserved J-encoded phenylalanine. In an earlier analysis of more than 550 of the donors, sequences lacking an unambiguous match to a single V gene segment were excluded. An earlier analysis of about 590 of the donors classified V segments as functional when productive rearrangements were above 56.7% and as segregating when the standard deviation between donors was above 5%. To diagnose cytomegalovirus status from the catalog of TCR beta chain sequences, a statistical classification framework was built. V and J gene assignment, in a later analysis, came from comparing TCR nucleotide sequences with IMGT/GENE-DB human TR gene sequences. The TCRdist pipeline was used in a later analysis to assign CDR3 sequences and most-parsimonious VDJ recombination scenarios. In a later analysis, every TCR beta chain was defined by the combination of its CDR3 amino acid sequence and its V-gene family, and reads without a unique V-gene family were dropped. As a way to deal with suspected cross-contamination and a sequencing artifact, a later analysis dropped 640 or so nucleotide sequences that were highly shared and had low generation probability. A later analysis calculated a clonal expansion index for each public chain from normalized within-repertoire ranks of inferred template counts. Generation probabilities in a later analysis came from a VDJ recombination model fitted to out-of-frame rearrangements, and those results were checked against IGoR. In a later analysis, TCR-TCR, TCR-HLA and TCR-CMV co-occurrence was scored with hypergeometric tests, and a repertoire-size bias correction was applied to TCR pairs. To estimate false discovery rates, a later analysis permuted the HLA or CMV assignments 20 times. In a later analysis, co-occurring TCRs were grouped with DBSCAN, and TCRdist sequence similarity was added when clustering was performed within HLA-allele-positive subsets. Co-occurrence clustering excluded repertoires with fewer than 30,000 or more than 120,000 public chains, plus five with anomalous nucleotide sharing. Sourced from immuneACCESS, this table was stored by TCRdb with only in-frame sequences that have V and J called. A share of the clones is absent; for the studies checked, an unresolved V gene accounts for under half, and the remainder has no known explanation. The V and J calls and clone size were taken over from that table, and D and trimming were inferred from the DNA. This sample gives about 97,000 clones in total; roughly 85% of them show up just once. Just over 2.5% of the sample comes from the top ten.

The CDR3 spans 16 residues, from the cysteine through the phenylalanine. Solely the CDR3 DNA is kept, with 48 bases framed from the first base. Germline trimming amounts to 4 bases on V and 2 bases on J, with 9 as the count of junction bases outside the gene matches. Reading the germline V gene (reference sequence) gives CDR1 LNHDA and CDR2 SQIVND. The cohort comprised around 690 healthy bone marrow donors. All cohort members were sampled while nominally healthy, although unrecorded immune exposures were likely present. The donor was CMV seronegative and belonged to the group of 350 to 400 seronegative cohort members. Each donor provided a peripheral blood sample, and peripheral blood mononuclear cells were used for TCR beta sequencing. Genomic DNA was extracted from the blood cell samples with the Qiagen DNeasy Blood Extraction Kit.

This TCR derives from a man aged 35 to 55 in good health and CMV-seronegative. Sequencing used PBMCs. Rearrangement joined TRBV19 to TRBJ2-7; the junction holds 9 bases that match TRBD1. The nucleotide sequence is TGTGCCAGTAGTAGATCACAGGGGGCCAGTCCCTACGAGCAGTACTTC. This gives the protein CASSRSQGASPYEQYF.